This entry is about one T cell receptor (beta chain). Its matching antigen is unknown. Vbeta (60) and Jbeta (13) primers were used in the PCR. The table came from immunoSEQ multiplex PCR; TCRdb's copy has only in-frame clones and leaves some out. The sample records some 130,000 clones, roughly 80% being singletons. This entry comes from a study of cytomegalovirus exposure and HLA in healthy donors. Study results and caveats: What a later analysis showed was that several of the most significant clusters appeared linked to common viral pathogens. Highly shared sequence variants in one cluster were likely a sequencing artifact.

Germline V gene data show CDR1 as SGHRS and CDR2 as YFSETQ. With 4 bases clipped from V and 5 bases from J, the junction kept 6 bases outside the gene matches. The CDR3 has 14 amino acids. Sequenced material: PBMCs. This TCR came from a woman younger than 45 in good health and CMV-seropositive. The chain has TRBV5-1 and TRBJ2-7, with TRBD1 matching 10 bases. CDR3 sequence reads: CASSPGGTGDEQYF. CDR3 coding DNA: TGCGCCAGCAGCCCAGGTGGGACAGGGGACGAGCAGTACTTC.